This T cell receptor beta chain appears in the sequencing data of a study of shared clonotypes between healthy human individuals. TCRdb keeps only in-frame clones here, not all; method: immunoSEQ multiplex PCR. The sample consists of approximately 650,000 clones, 95% to 96% of them appearing once. Naive CD8 cells, CD45RO-negative and positively selected for CCR7, excluded terminally differentiated effector memory CD45RA+ cells. CDR1 is KGHSH, CDR2 LQKENI, per germline. With 1 base removed from V and 3 bases from J, the gap between germline ends came to 7 bases. The CDR3 extends over 14 amino acids. This chain joins TRBV18 and TRBJ1-5; D possibly corresponds to TRBD1 (5 bases). This receptor was taken from a woman aged 30 to 39 in good health. The sample taken for sequencing was naive CD8+ T cells sorted from blood. CDR3 coding DNA: TGTGCCAGCTCACCACTCAGGGCCAATCAGCCCCAGCATTTT. It is translated as CASSPLRANQPQHF.